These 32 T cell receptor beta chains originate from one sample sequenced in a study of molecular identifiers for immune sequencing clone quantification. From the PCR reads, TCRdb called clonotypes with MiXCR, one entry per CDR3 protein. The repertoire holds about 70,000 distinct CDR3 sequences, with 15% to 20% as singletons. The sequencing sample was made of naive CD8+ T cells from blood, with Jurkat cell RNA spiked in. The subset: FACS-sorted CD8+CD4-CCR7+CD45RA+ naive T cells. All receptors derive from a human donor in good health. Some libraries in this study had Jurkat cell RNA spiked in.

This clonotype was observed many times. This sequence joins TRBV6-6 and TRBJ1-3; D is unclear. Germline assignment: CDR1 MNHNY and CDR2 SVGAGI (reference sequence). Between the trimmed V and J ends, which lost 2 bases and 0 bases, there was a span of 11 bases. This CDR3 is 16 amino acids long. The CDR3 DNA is TGTGCCAGCAGTTACGACGGGCCAACCTCTGGAAACACCATATATTTT. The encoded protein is CASSYDGPTSGNTIYF.

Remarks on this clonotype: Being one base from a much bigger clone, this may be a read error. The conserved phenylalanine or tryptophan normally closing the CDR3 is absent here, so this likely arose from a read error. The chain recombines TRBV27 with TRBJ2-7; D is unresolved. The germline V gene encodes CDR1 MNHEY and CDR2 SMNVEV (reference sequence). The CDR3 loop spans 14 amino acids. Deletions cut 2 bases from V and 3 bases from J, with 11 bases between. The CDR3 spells CASSLGRVGYEQYS. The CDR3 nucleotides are TGTGCCAGCAGTTTAGGTAGGGTTGGCTACGAGCAGTACTCC.

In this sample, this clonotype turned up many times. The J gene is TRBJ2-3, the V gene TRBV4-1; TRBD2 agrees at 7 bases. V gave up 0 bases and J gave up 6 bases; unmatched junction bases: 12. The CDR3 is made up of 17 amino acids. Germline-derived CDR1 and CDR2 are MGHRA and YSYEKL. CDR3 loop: CASSQEASTSVLDTQYF. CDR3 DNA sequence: TGCGCCAGCAGCCAAGAGGCCTCTACTAGCGTCCTGGATACGCAGTATTTT.

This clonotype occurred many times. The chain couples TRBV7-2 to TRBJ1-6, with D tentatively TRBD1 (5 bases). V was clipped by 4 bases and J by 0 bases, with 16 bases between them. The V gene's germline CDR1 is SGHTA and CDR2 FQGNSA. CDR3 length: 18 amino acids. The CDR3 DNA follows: TGTGCCAGCAGCTCAGGACTCGCTGGGGGCTCCTATAATTCACCCCTCCACTTT. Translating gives CASSSGLAGGSYNSPLHF.

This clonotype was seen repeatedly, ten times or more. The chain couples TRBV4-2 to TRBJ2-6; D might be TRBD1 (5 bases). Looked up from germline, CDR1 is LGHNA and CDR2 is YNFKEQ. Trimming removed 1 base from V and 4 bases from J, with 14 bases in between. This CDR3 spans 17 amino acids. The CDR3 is CASSQGLGAEGANVLTF. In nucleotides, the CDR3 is TGTGCCAGCAGCCAAGGATTAGGGGCGGAAGGGGCCAACGTCCTGACTTTC.

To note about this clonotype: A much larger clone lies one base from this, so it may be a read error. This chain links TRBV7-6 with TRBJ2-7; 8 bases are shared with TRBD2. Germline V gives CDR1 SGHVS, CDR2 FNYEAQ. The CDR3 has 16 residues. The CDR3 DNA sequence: TGTGCCAGCAGCTTAGAGCGGACCGGGGGGGCCTACGAGCGGTACTTC. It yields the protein CASSLERTGGAYERYF.

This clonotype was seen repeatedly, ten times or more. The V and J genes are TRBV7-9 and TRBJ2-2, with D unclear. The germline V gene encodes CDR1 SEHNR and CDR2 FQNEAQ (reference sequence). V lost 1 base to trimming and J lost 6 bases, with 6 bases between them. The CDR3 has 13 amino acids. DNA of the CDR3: TGTGCCAGCAGCTTAGGATCTCCCGGGGAGCTGTTTTTT. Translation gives CASSLGSPGELFF. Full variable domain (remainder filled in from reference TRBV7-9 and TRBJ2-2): DTGVSQNPRHKITKRGQNVTFRCDPISEHNRLYWYRQTLGQGPEFLTYFQNEAQLEKSRLLSDRFSAERPKGSFSTLEIQRTEQGDSAMYLCASSLGSPGELFFGEGSRLTVL.

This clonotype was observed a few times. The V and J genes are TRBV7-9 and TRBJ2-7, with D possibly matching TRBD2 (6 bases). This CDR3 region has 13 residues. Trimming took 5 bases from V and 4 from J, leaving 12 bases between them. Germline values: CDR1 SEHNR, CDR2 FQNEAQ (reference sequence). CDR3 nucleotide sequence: TGTGCCAGCAGCGTACTAGCTATGTACGAGCAGTACTTC. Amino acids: CASSVLAMYEQYF. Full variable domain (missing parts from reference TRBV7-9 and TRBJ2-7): DTGVSQNPRHKITKRGQNVTFRCDPISEHNRLYWYRQTLGQGPEFLTYFQNEAQLEKSRLLSDRFSAERPKGSFSTLEIQRTEQGDSAMYLCASSVLAMYEQYFGPGTRLTVT.

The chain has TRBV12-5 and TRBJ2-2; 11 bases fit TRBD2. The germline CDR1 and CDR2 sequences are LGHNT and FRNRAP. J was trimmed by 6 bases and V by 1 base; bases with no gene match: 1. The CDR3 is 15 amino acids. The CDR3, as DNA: TGTGCTAGTGGTTTGGGACTAGCGGGACCCGGGGAGCTGTTTTTT. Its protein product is CASGLGLAGPGELFF. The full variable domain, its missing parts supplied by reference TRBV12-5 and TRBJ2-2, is DARVTQTPRHKVTEMGQEVTMRCQPILGHNTVFWYRQTMMQGLELLAYFRNRAPLDDSGMPKDRFSAEMPDATLATLKIQPSEPRDSAVYFCASGLGLAGPGELFFGEGSRLTVL.

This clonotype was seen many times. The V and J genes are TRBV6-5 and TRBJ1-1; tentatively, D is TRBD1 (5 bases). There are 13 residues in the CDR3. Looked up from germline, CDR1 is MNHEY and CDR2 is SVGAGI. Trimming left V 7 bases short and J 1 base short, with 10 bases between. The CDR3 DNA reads TGTGCCAGCACCCTAGGACAGAACACTGAAGCTTTCTTT. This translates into CASTLGQNTEAFF.

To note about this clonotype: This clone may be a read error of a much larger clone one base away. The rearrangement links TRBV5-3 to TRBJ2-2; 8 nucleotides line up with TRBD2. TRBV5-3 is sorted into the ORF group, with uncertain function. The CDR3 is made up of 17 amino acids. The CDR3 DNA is TGTGCCAGCAGCTCGGAGCTAGCGGGCTGGCGGACCGGGGAGCTGTCTTTT. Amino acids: CASSSELAGWRTGELSF.

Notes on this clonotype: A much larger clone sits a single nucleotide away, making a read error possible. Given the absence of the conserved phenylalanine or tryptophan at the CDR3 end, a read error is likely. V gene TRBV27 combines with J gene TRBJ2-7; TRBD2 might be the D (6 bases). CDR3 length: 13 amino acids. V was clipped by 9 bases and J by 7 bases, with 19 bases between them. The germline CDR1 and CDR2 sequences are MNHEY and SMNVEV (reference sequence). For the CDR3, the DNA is TGTGCCAGTCGGGGACTGCCGTTGGGAGAGCAGTACTCC. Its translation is CASRGLPLGEQYS.

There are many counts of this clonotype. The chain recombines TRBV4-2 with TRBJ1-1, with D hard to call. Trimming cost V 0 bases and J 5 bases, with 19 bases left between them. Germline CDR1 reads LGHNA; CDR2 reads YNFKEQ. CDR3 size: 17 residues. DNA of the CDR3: TGTGCCAGCAGCCAAGATCATCACACCGACGGGCCGACTGAAGCTTTCTTT. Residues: CASSQDHHTDGPTEAFF.

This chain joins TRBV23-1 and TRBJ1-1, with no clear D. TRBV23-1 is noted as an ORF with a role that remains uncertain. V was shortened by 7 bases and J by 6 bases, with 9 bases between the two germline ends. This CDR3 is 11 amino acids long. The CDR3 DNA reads TGCGCCAGCAATATCGCCGCTGAAGCTTTCTTT. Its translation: CASNIAAEAFF.

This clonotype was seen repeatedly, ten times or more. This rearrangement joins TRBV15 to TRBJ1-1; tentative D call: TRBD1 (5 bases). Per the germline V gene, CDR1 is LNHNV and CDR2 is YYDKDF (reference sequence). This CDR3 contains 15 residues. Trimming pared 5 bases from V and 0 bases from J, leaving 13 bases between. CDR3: CATSPQRGLNTEAFF. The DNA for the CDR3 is TGTGCCACCAGCCCTCAGAGGGGTCTGAACACTGAAGCTTTCTTT.

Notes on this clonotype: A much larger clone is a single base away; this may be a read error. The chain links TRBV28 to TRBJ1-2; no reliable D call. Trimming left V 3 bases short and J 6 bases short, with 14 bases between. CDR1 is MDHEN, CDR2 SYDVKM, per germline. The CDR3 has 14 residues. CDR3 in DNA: TGTGCCAGCAGTTTTCGTTTCGGAAACCATGGCTACACCTTC. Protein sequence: CASSFRFGNHGYTF.

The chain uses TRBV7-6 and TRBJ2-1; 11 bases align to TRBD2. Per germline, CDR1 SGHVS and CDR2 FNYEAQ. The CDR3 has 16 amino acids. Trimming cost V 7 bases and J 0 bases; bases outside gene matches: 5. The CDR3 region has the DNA TGTGCCAGCACCACCCTAGCGGGAGGCTCCTACAATGAGCAGTTCTTC. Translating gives CASTTLAGGSYNEQFF.

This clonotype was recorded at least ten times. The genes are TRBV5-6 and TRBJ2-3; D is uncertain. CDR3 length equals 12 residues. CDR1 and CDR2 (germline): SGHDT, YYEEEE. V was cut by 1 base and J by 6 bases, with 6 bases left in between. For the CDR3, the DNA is TGTGCCAGCAGCTTGATGACCGATACGCAGTATTTT. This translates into CASSLMTDTQYF. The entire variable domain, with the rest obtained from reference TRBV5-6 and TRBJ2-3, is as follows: DAGVTQSPTHLIKTRGQQVTLRCSPKSGHDTVSWYQQALGQGPQFIFQYYEEEERQRGNFPDRFSGHQFPNYSSELNVNALLLGDSALYLCASSLMTDTQYFGPGTRLTVL.

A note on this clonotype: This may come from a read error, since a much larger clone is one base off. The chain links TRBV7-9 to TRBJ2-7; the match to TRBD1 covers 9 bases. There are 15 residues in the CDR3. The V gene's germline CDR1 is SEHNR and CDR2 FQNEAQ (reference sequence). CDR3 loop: CAGSSAQGAGYEQYF. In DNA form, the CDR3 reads TGTGCCGGCAGTTCAGCACAGGGGGCGGGCTACGAGCAGTACTTC.

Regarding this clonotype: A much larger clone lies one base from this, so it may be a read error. The CDR3 protein is CASSKELTGNQPQHF. CDR3 coding DNA: TGTGCCAGCAGCAAAGAATTGACAGGCAATCAGCCCCAGCATTTT. The genes are TRBV21-1 and TRBJ1-5; the DNA was not compared with TRBD1, the D call given in the table. TRBV21-1 is noted as a pseudogene. The CDR3 totals 15 residues.

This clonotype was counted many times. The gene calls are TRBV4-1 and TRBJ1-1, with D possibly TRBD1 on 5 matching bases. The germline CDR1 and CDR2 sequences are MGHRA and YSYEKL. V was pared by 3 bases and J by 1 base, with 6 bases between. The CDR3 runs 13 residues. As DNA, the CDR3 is TGCGCCAGCAGCCAGGGGGGGAACACTGAAGCTTTCTTT. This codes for CASSQGGNTEAFF.

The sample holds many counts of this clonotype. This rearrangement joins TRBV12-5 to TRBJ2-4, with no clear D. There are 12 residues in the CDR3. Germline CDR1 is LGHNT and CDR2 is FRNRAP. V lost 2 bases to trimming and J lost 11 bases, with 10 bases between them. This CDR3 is CASGLHPGLQYF. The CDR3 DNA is TGTGCTAGTGGTTTGCATCCTGGTCTTCAGTACTTC.

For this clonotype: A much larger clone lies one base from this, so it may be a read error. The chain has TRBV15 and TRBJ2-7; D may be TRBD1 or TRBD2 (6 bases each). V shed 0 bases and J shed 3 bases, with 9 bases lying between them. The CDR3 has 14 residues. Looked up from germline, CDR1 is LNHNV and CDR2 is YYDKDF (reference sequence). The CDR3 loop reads CATSRDGGGYEQYF. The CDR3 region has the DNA TGTGCCACCAGCAGAGATGGAGGGGGCTACGAGCAGTACTTC.

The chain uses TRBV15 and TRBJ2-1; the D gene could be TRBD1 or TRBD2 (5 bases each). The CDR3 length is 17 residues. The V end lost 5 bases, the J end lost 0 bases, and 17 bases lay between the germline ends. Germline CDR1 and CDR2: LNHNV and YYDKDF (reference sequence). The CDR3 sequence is CATSGGGHLSSYNEQFF. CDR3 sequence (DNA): TGTGCCACCAGCGGGGGTGGACACCTAAGCTCCTACAATGAGCAGTTCTTC.

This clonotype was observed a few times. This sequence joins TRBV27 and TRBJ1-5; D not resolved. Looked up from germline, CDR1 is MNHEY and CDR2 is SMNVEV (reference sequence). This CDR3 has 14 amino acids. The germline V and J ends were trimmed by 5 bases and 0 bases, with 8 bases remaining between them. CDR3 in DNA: TGTGCCAGCAGTCATCTGTATAGCAATCAGCCCCAGCATTTT. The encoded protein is CASSHLYSNQPQHF.

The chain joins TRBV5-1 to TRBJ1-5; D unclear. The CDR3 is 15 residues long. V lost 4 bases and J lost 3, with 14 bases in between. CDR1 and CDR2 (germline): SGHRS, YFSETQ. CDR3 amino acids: CASSLDNGVNQPQHF. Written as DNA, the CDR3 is TGCGCCAGCAGCCTTGACAATGGGGTCAATCAGCCCCAGCATTTT.

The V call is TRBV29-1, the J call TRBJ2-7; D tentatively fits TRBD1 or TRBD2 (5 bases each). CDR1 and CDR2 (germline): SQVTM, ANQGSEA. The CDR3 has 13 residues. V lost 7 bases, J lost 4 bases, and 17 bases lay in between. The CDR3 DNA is TGCAGCGCAGAATCCCGGGGCTCGTACGAGCAGTACTTC. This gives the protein CSAESRGSYEQYF.

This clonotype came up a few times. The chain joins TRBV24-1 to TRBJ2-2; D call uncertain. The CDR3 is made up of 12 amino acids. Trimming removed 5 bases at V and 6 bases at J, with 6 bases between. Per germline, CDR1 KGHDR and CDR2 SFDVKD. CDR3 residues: CATSAFAGELFF. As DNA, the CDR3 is TGTGCCACCAGTGCCTTTGCCGGGGAGCTGTTTTTT.

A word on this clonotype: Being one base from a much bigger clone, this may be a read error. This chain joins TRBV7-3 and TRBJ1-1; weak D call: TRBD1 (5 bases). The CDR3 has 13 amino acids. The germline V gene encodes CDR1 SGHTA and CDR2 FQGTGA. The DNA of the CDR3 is TGTGCCGGCAGCTTAGACAGGAACACTGAAGCTTTCTTT. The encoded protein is CAGSLDRNTEAFF.

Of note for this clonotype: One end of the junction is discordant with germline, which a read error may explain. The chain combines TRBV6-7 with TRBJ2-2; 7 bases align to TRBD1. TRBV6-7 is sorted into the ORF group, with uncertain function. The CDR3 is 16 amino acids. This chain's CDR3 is CACSRRDSLCTGELFF. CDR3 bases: TGTGCCTGCAGTCGCCGGGACAGTCTTTGCACCGGGGAGCTGTTTTTT.

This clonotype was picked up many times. CDR3 sequence reads: CSASHRQGANIQYF. The CDR3 bases are TGCAGTGCCTCTCATCGACAGGGAGCAAACATTCAGTACTTC. The chain recombines TRBV20-1 with TRBJ2-4; TRBD1 aligns across 7 bases. The trim removed 6 bases at V and 6 bases at J, leaving 11 bases unmatched. The germline gives CDR1 DFQATT, CDR2 SNEGSKA (reference sequence). CDR3 size: 14 residues.

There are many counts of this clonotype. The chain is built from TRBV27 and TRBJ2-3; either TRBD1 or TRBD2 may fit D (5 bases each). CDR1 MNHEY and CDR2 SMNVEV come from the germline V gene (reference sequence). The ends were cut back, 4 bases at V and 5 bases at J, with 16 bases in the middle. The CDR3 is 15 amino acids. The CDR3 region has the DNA TGTGCCAGCAGTTCCGGGGCCCTCAGGGTAGATACGCAGTATTTT. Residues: CASSSGALRVDTQYF.